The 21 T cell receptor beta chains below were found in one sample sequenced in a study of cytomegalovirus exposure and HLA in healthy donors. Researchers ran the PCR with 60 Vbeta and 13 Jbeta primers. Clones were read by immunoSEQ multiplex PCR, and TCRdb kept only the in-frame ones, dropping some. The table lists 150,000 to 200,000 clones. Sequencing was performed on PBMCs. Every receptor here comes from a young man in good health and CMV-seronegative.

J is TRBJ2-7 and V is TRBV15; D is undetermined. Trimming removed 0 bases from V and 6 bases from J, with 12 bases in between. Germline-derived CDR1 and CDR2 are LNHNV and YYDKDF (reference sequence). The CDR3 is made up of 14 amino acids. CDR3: CATSRDYTSGEQYF. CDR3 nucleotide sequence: TGTGCCACCAGCAGAGATTACACCTCGGGCGAGCAGTACTTC.

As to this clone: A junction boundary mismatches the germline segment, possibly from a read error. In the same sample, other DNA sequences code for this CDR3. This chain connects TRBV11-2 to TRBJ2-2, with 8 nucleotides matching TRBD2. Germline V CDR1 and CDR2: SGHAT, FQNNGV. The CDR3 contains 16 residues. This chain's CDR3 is CASSQASGGYTGELFF. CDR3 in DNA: TGCGCCAGCAGCCAGGCAAGCGGGGGCTACACCGGGGAGCTGTTTTTT.

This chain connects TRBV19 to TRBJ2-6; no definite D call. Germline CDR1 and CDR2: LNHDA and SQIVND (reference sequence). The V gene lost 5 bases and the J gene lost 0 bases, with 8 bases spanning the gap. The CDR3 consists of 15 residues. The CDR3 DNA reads TGTGCCAGTAGTGGGCTGGCCTCTGGGGCCAACGTCCTGACTTTC. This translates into CASSGLASGANVLTF.

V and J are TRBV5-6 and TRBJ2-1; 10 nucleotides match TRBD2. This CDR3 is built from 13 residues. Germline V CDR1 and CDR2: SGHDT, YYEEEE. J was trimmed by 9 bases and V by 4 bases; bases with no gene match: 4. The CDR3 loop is CASSEGLAFEQFF. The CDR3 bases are TGTGCCAGCAGCGAGGGACTAGCGTTTGAGCAGTTCTTC.

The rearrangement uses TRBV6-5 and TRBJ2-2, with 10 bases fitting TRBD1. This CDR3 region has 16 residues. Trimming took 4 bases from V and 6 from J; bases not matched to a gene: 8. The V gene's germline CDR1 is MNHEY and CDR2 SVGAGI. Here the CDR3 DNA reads TGTGCCAGCAGTTTACCCTCGACAGGGGGCTCCGGGGAGCTGTTTTTT. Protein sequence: CASSLPSTGGSGELFF.

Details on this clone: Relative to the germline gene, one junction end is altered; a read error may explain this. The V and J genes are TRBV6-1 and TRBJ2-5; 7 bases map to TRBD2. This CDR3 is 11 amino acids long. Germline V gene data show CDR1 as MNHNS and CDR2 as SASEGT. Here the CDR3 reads CASSGLETRYF. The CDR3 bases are TGTGCCAGCAGCGGACTAGAGACCCGGTACTTC.

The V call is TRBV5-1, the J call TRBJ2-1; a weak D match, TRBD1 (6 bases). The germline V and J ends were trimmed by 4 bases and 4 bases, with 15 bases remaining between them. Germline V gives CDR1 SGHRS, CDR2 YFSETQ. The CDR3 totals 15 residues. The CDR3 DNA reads TGCGCCAGCAGCGTAGGACAGTCGGGTTACAATGAGCAGTTCTTC. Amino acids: CASSVGQSGYNEQFF.

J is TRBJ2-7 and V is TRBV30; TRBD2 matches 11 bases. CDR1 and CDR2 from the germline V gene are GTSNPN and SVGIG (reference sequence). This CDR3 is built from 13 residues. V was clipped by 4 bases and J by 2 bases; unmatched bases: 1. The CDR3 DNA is TGTGCCTGGAAACTAGCGGGAGCCTACGAGCAGTACTTC. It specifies CAWKLAGAYEQYF.

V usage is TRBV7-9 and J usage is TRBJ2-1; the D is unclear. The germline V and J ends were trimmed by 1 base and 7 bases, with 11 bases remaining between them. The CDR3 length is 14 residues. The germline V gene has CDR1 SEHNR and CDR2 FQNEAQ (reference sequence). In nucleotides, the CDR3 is TGTGCCAGCAGCTTAGTTCTAGTTGGGAATGAGCAGTTCTTC. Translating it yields CASSLVLVGNEQFF.

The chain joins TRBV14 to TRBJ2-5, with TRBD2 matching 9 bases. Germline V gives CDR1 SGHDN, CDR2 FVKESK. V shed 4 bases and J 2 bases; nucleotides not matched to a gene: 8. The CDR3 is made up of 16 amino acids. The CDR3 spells CASSPPGLAGQETQYF. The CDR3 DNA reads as TGTGCCAGCAGCCCCCCGGGTCTAGCGGGACAAGAGACCCAGTACTTC.

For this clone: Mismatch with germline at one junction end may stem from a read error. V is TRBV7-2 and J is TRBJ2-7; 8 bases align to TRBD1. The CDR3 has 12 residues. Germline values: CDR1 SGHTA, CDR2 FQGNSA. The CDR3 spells CASSPGQGKIDF. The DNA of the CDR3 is TGTGCCAGCAGCCCCGGACAGGGAAAGATTGACTTC. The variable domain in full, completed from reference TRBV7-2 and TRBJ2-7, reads GAGVSQSPSNKVTEKGKDVELRCDPISGHTALYWYRQSLGQGLEFLIYFQGNSAPDKSGLPSDRFSAERTGGSVSTLTIQRTQQEDSAVYLCASSPGQGKIDFGPGTRLTVT.

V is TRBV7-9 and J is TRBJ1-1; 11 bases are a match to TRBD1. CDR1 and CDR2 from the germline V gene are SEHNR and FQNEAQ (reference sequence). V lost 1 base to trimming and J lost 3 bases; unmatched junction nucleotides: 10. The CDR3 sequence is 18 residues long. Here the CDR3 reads CASSLVWDRGALYTEAFF. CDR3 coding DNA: TGTGCCAGCAGCTTAGTATGGGACAGGGGGGCTCTGTACACTGAAGCTTTCTTT.

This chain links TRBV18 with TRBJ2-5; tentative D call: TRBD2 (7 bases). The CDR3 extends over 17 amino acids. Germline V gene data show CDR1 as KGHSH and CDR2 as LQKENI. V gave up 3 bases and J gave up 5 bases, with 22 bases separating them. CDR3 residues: CASSPRLGGPGNETQYF. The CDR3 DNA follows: TGTGCCAGCTCACCCCGACTGGGGGGGCCCGGCAATGAGACCCAGTACTTC.

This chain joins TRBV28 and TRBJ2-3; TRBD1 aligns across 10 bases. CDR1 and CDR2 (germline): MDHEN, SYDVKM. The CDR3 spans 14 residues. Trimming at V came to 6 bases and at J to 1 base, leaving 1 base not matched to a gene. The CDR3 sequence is CASRGTGGTDTQYF. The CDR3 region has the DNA TGTGCCAGCAGAGGGACAGGGGGCACAGATACGCAGTATTTT. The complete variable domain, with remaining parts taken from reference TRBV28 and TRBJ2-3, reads DVKVTQSSRYLVKRTGEKVFLECVQDMDHENMFWYRQDPGLGLRLIYFSYDVKMKEKGDIPEGYSVSREKKERFSLILESASTNQTSMYLCASRGTGGTDTQYFGPGTRLTVL.

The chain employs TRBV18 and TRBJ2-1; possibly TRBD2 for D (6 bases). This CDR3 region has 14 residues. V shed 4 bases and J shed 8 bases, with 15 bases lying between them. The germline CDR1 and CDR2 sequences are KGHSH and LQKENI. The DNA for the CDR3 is TGTGCCAGCTCACGGACGATCGGGGAGGATGAGCAGTTCTTC. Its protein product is CASSRTIGEDEQFF.

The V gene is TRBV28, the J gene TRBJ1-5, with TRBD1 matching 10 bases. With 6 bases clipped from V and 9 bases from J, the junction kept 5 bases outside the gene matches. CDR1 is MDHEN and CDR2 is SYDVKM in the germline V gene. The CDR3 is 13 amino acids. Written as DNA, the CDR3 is TGTGCCAGCAGCTCGGGACAGGGGCCGCCCCAGCATTTT. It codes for CASSSGQGPPQHF. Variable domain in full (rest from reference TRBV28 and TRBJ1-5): DVKVTQSSRYLVKRTGEKVFLECVQDMDHENMFWYRQDPGLGLRLIYFSYDVKMKEKGDIPEGYSVSREKKERFSLILESASTNQTSMYLCASSSGQGPPQHFGDGTRLSIL.

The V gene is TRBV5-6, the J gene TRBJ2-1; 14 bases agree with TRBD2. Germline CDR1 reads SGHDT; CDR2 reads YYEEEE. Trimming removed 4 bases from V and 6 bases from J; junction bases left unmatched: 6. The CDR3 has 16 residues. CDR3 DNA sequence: TGTGCCAGCAGCACGGGACTAGCGGGAGTTGGCAATGAGCAGTTCTTC. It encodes CASSTGLAGVGNEQFF.

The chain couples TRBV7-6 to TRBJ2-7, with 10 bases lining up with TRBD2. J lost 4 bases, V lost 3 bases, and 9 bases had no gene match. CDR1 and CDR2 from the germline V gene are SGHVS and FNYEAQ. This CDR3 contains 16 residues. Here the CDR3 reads CASSLELAGGQYEQYF. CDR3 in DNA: TGTGCCAGCAGCTTGGAATTAGCGGGGGGTCAATACGAGCAGTACTTC.

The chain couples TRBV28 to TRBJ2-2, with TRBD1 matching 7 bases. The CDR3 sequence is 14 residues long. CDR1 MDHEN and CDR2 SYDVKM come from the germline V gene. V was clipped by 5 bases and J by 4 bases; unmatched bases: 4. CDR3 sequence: CASSRDRTTGELFF. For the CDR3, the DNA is TGTGCCAGCAGTCGGGACAGAACCACCGGGGAGCTGTTTTTT. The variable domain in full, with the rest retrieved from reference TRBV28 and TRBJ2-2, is DVKVTQSSRYLVKRTGEKVFLECVQDMDHENMFWYRQDPGLGLRLIYFSYDVKMKEKGDIPEGYSVSREKKERFSLILESASTNQTSMYLCASSRDRTTGELFFGEGSRLTVL.

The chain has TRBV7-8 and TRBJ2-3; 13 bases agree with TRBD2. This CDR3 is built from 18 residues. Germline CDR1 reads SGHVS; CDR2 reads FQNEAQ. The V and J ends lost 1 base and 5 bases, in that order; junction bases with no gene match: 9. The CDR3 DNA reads TGTGCCAGCAGCTTAGACCGAGGACTAGCGGGGGAGAGAGATACGCAGTATTTT. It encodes CASSLDRGLAGERDTQYF.

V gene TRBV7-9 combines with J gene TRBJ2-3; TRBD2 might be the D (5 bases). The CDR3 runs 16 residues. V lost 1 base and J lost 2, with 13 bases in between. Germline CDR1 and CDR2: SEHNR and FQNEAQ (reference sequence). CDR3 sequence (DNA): TGTGCCAGCAGCTTAGGGAGGCGAACGGACACAGATACGCAGTATTTT. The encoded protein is CASSLGRRTDTDTQYF.